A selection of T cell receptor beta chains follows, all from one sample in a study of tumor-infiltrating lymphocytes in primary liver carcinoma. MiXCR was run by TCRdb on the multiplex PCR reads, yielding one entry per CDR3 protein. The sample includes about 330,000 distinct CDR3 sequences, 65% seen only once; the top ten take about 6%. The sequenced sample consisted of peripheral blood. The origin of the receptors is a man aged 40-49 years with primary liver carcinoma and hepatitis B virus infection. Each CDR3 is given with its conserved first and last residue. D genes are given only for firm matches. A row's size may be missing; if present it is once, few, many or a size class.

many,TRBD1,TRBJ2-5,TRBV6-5,TGTGCCAGCACCGGGACAGCCCTGGGGGAGACCCAGTACTTC,CASTGTALGETQYF
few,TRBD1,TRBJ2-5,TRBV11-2,TGTGCCAGCATCCCCAGGGGGCTGGGGACCCAGTACTTC,CASIPRGLGTQYF
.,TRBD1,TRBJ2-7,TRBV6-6,TGTGCCAGCGGTCGGGACAGGGCCTCCTACGAGCATTACTTC,CASGRDRASYEHYF
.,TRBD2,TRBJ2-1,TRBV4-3,TGTGCCAGCAGCCATGGGACTAGCGGGAGGGCGAATGAGCAGTTCTTC,CASSHGTSGRANEQFF
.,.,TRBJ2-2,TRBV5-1,TGCGCCAACAGGATTAGCGGGAACACCGGGGAGCTGTTTTTT,CANRISGNTGELFF
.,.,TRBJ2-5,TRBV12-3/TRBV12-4,TGTGCCAGCAGTAACCGAGAGACCCAGTACTTC,CASSNRETQYF
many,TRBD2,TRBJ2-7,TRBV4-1,TGCGCCAGCAGCCAAGACGGGACTACTACCTACGAGCAGTACTTC,CASSQDGTTTYEQYF
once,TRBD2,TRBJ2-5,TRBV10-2,TGCGCCAGCGTTCTAGCGGGATGGCCTCGGGAGGCCCAGTACTTC,CASVLAGWPREAQYF
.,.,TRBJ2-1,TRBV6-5,TGTGCCAGCAGCCGTATACTAGCCCCCAGAGCCTACAAAGAGCAGTTCTTC,CASSRILAPRAYKEQFF
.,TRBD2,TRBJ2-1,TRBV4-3,TGCGCCAGCAGCCATGGGGTAGCGGGGTACAATGAACAGTTCTTC,CASSHGVAGYNEQFF
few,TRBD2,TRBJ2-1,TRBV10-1,TGCGCCAGCAGTAGACTAGCGGGAGCTGAGATGAATGAGCAGTTCTTC,CASSRLAGAEMNEQFF
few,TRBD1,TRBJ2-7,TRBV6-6,TGTGCCAGCAGTTGGGGACAGGGGGTCTACGAGCAGTACTTC,CASSWGQGVYEQYF
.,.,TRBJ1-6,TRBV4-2,TGTGCCAGAAGCCCAGAGGCGGAAAATTCACCCCTCCACTTT,CARSPEAENSPLHF
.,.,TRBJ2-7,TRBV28,TGTGCCAGCAGTTCTGGACAGAGCTCCTACGAGCAGTACTTC,CASSSGQSSYEQYF
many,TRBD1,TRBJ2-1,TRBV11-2,TGTGCCAGCAGCTTTAGGACAGGGGGCGAGTCGTTCTTC,CASSFRTGGESFF
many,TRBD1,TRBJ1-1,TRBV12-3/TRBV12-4,TGTGCCAGCAGTTCCTATCAGGGACAGCCGCGCACTGAAGCTTTCTTT,CASSSYQGQPRTEAFF
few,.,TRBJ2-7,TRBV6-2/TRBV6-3,TGTGCCAGCAGCTCGATATCGGGATCTAGCTCCTACGAGCAGTACTTC,CASSSISGSSSYEQYF
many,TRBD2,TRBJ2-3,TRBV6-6,TGTGCCAGCAGTCGGACTAGCGGGAGGGGAGGAGATACGCAGTATTTT,CASSRTSGRGGDTQYF
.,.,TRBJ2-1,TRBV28,TGTGCCAGCAGCCTAGACAGCAGCTACTACAATGAGCAGTTCTTC,CASSLDSSYYNEQFF
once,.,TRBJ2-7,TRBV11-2,TGTGCCAGCAGCTTAGGGGTCAACACCTACGAGCAGTACTTC,CASSLGVNTYEQYF
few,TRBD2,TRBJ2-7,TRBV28,TGTGCCAGCAGTTCCCCGCCCGGGACTAGCGGGAGGGGCGAGCAGTACTTC,CASSSPPGTSGRGEQYF
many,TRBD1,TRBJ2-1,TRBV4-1,TGCGCCAGCAGCCAAGTTAGGACAGGGGCCAATGAGCAGTTCTTC,CASSQVRTGANEQFF
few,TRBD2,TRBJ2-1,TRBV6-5,TGTGCCAGCAGTTATGGGGAGGGAAACAATGAGCAGTTCTTC,CASSYGEGNNEQFF
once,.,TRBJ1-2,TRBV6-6,TGTGCCAGCAGACTGACAGGCCGGGGCTATGGCTACACCTTC,CASRLTGRGYGYTF
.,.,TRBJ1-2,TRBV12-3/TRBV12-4,TGTGTCAGCAGTCGAAGAGGGATCTCCCCTGGCTACACCTTC,CVSSRRGISPGYTF
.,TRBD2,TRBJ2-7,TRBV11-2,TGTGCCAGCAGCTTAGGCGGGAGCGAGCGGTATTTC,CASSLGGSERYF
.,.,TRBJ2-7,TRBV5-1,TGCGCCAGCATCCGAATCGACAGGCCCCCTTCCTACGAGCAGTATTTC,CASIRIDRPPSYEQYF
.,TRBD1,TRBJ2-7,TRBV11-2,TGTGTCAGCAGCTTCGGACAGGCTAACGAGCAGTATTTC,CVSSFGQANEQYF
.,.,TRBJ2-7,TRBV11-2,TGTGCCAGTAGTTCCGTCAGGACAGAGGAGCAGTACTTC,CASSSVRTEEQYF
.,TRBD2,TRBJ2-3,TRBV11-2,TGTGTCAGCAGCCAGGGACTAACGGAAGACACAGATACGCAGTATTTT,CVSSQGLTEDTDTQYF
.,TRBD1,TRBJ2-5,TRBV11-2,TGTGCCAGCAGCTCTGTGGGACAGCAAGAGGCCCAGTACTTC,CASSSVGQQEAQYF
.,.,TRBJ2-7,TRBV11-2,TGTGTCAGCAGCTTTTTCTTTACCGGGGAGGCCTTAGGTGAGCAGTACTTC,CVSSFFFTGEALGEQYF
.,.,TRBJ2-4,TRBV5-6,TGTGCCAGCAGCTCAATACTCACAGGGGCCAAAAACATTCAGTACTTC,CASSSILTGAKNIQYF
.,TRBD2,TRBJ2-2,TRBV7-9,TGTGCCAGCAGCTTAGAGGGGACAGCCGAGGGACTAGCGGGAAAAATGAACACCGGGGAGCTGTTTTTT,CASSLEGTAEGLAGKMNTGELFF
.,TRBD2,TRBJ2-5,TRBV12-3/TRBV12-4,TGTGCCAGCAGTCATGCGGGAGGCCAAGAGGCCCAGTACTTC,CASSHAGGQEAQYF
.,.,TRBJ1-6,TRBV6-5,TGTGCCAGTATACCCTGGGAGGGGATTCGGAATAATTCAGCCCTCCACTTT,CASIPWEGIRNNSALHF
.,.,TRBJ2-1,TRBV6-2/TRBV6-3,TGTGCCAGCAATTCCGCTCAGGGGAGATCCTACAATGAGCAGTTCTTC,CASNSAQGRSYNEQFF
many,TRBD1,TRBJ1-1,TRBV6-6,TGTGCCAGCATCCCCCCCGGACAGGGAAACACTGAAGCTTTCTTT,CASIPPGQGNTEAFF
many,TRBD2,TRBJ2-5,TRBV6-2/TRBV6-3,TGTGCCAGCAGTAGGCCGGGACTAGGACAAGAGACCCAGTACTTC,CASSRPGLGQETQYF
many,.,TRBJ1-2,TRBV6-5,TGTGCCAGCAGCGGGACGGGTGGCTACACCTTC,CASSGTGGYTF
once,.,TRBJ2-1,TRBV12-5,TGTGCTAGTAGGTACGGGGGAGATGAGCAGTCCTTC,CASRYGGDEQSF
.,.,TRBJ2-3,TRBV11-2,TGTGCCAGCAGCCGACTTAGCACTGATACGCAGTATTTT,CASSRLSTDTQYF
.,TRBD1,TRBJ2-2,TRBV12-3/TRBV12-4,TGTGCCAACAGGACAGGCCGCCTAAACACCGGGGAGCTGTTTTTT,CANRTGRLNTGELFF
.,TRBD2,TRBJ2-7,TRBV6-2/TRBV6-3,TGTGCCAGCAGTTACAGAGTAGCGGGAATATACTCCTACGAGCAGTACTTC,CASSYRVAGIYSYEQYF
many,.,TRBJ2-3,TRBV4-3,TGCGCCAGCAGCCAGAACCCCCTAGCAGATACGCAGTATTTT,CASSQNPLADTQYF
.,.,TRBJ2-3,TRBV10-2,TGCGCCAGCAGTGATTCGCTGGTGCCAGATACGCAGTATTTT,CASSDSLVPDTQYF
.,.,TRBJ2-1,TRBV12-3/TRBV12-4,TGTGCCAGCTCAGATAACAATGAGCAGTTCTTC,CASSDNNEQFF
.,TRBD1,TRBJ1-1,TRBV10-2,TGCGCCAGCAGTAGCGACAGGGGGGTTACTGAAGCTTTCTTT,CASSSDRGVTEAFF
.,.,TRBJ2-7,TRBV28,TGTGCCAGCAGTTCCCACAGGTGGGCCTACGAGCAGTACTTC,CASSSHRWAYEQYF
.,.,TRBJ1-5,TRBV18,TGTGCCAGCTCAATTGAAAGACCGAAGAACAATCAGCCCCAGCATTTT,CASSIERPKNNQPQHF
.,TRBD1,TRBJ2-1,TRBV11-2,TGTGCCAGCAGCTTCCGAACTTGGGACAGGTGGCAAGGTGAGCAGTTCTTC,CASSFRTWDRWQGEQFF
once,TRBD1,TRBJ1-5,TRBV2,TGTGCCAGCAGATCAGGGGGGAATCAGCCCCAGCATTTT,CASRSGGNQPQHF
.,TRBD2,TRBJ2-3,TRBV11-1,TGTGCCAGCAGCCCCGGTCGGATCGGGAGGTTGAGCCAGTGTTTT,CASSPGRIGRLSQCF